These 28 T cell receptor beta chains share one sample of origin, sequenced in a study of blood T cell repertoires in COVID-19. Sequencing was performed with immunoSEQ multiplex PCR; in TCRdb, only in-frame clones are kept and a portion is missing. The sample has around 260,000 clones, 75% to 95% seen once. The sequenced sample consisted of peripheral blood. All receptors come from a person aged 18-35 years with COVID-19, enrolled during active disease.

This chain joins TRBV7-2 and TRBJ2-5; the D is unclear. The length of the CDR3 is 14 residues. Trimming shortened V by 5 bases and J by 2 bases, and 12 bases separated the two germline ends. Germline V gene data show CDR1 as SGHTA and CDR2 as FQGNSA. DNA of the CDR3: TGTGCCAGCAGCCTAAAGCGTTATCAAGAGACCCAGTACTTC. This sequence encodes CASSLKRYQETQYF.

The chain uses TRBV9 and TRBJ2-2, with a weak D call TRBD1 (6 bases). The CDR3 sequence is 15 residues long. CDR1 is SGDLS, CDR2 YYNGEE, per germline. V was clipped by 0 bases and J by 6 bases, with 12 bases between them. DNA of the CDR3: TGTGCCAGCAGCGTAGTTACAGGGTCCCCCGGGGAGCTGTTTTTT. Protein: CASSVVTGSPGELFF.

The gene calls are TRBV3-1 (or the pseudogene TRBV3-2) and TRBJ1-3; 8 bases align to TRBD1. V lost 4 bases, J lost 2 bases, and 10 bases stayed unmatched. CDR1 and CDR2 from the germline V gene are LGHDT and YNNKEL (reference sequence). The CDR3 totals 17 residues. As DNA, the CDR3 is TGTGCCAGCAGCCGACAGGGGCCCGGTATTACTGGAAACACCATATATTTT. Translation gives CASSRQGPGITGNTIYF.

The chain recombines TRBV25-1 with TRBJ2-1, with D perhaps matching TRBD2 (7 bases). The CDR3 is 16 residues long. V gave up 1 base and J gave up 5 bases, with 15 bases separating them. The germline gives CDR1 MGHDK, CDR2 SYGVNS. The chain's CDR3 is CASSESPQRDNNEQFF. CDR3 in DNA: TGTGCCAGCAGTGAATCCCCCCAGCGGGACAACAATGAGCAGTTCTTC.

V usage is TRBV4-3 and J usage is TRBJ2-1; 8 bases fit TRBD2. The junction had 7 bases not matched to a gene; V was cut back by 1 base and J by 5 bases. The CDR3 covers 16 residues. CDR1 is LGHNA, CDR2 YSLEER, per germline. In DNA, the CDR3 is TGCGCCAGCAGCCAAGGGTTACTAGCGGAAGACAATGAGCAGTTCTTC. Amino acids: CASSQGLLAEDNEQFF.

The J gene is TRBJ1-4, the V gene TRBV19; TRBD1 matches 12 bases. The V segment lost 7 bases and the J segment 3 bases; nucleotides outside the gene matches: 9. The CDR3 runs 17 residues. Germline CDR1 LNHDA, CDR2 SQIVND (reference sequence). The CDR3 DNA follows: TGTGCCAGTATCGCCCCCGGGACAGGGGGCTCTAATGAAAAACTGTTTTTT. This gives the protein CASIAPGTGGSNEKLFF.

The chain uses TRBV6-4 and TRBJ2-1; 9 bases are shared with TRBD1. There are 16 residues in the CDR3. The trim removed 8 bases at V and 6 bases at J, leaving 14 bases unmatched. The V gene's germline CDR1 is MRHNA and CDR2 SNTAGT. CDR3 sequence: CASGGQGFRLFNEQFF. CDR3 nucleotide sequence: TGTGCCAGCGGAGGACAGGGGTTTAGGCTCTTCAATGAGCAGTTCTTC.

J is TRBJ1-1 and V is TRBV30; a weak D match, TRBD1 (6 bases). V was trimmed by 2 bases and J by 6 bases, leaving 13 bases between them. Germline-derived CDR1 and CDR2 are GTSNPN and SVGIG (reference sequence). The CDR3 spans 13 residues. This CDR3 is CAWSLGASSEAFF. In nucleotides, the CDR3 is TGTGCCTGGAGTCTGGGGGCGTCATCTGAAGCTTTCTTT.

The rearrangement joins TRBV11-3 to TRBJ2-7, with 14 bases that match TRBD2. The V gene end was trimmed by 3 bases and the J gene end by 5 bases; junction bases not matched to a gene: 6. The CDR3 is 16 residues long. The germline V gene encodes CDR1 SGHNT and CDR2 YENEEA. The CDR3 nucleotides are TGTGCCAGCAGCTTGGGACTAGCGGGAGAGGGCGACGAGCAGTACTTC. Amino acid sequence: CASSLGLAGEGDEQYF.

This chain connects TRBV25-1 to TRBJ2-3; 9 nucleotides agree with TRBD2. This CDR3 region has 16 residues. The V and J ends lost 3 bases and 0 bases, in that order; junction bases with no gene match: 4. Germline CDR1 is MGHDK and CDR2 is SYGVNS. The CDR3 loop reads CASSDVSGRSTDTQYF. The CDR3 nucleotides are TGTGCCAGCAGTGACGTTAGCGGGAGAAGCACAGATACGCAGTATTTT.

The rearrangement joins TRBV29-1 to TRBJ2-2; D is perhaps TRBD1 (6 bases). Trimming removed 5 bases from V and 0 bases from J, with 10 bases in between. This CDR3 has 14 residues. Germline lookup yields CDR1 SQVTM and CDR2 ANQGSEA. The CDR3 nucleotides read TGCAGCGTTCTCAAGGGGGCGAACACCGGGGAGCTGTTTTTT. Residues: CSVLKGANTGELFF.

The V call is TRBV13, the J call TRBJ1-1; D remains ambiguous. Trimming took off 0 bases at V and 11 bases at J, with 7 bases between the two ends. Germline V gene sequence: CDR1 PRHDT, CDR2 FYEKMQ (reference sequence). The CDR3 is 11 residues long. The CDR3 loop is CASSLGLWAFF. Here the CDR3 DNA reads TGTGCCAGCAGCTTAGGCCTATGGGCTTTCTTT.

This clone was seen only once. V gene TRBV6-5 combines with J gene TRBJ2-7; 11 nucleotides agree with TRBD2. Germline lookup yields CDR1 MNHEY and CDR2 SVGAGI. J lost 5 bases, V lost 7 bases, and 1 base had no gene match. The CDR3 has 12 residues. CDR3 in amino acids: CASMGLADEQYF. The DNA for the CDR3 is TGTGCCAGCATGGGACTAGCGGACGAGCAGTACTTC.

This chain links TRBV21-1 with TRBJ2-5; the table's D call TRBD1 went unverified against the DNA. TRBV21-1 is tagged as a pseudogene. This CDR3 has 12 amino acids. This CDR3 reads CASSNSQETQYF. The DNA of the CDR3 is TGTGCCAGCAGCAATTCACAAGAGACCCAGTACTTC.

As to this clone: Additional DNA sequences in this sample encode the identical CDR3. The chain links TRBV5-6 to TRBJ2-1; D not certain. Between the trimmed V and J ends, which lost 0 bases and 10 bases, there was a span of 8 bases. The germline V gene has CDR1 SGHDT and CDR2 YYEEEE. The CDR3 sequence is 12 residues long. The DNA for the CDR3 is TGTGCCAGCAGCTTGGTGTCCGGGGAGCAGTTCTTC. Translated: CASSLVSGEQFF. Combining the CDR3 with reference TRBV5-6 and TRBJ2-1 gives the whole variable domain DAGVTQSPTHLIKTRGQQVTLRCSPKSGHDTVSWYQQALGQGPQFIFQYYEEEERQRGNFPDRFSGHQFPNYSSELNVNALLLGDSALYLCASSLVSGEQFFGPGTRLTVL.

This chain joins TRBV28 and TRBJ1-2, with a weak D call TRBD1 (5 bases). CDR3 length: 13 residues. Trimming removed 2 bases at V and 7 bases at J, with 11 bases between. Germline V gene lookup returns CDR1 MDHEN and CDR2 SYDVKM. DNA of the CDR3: TGTGCCAGCAGTTTAGCGGGGGGGTCTGGCTACACCTTC. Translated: CASSLAGGSGYTF.

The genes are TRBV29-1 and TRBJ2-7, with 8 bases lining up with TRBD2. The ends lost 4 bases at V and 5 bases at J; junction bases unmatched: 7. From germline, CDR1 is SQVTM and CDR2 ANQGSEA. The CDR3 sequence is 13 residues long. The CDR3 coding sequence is TGCAGCGTTGTTGGGACTAGTGTCCACGAGCAGTACTTC. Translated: CSVVGTSVHEQYF.

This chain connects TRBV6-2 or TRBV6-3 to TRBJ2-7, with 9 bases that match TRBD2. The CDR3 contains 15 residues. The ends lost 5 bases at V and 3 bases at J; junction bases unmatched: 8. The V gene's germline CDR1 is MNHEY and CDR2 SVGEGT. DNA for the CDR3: TGTGCCAGCAGTACGCCAGGACTAGCGCTCTACGAGCAGTACTTC. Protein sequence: CASSTPGLALYEQYF.

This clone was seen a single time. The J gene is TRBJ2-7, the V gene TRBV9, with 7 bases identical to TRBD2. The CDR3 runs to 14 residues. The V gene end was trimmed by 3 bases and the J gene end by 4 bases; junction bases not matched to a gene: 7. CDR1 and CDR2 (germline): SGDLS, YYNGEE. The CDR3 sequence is CASSAGLVAYEQYF. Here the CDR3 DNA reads TGTGCCAGCAGCGCCGGACTAGTCGCGTACGAGCAGTACTTC.

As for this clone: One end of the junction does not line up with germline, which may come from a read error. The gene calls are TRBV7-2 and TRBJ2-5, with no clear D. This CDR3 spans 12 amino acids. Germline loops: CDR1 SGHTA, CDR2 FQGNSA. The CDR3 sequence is CASSLDGETQYF. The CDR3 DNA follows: TGTGCCAGCAGTTTAGACGGGGAGACCCAGTACTTC.

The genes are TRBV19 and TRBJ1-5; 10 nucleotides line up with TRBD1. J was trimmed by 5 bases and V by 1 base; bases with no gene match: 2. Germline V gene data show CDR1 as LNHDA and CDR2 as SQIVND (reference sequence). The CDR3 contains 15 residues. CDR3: CASSIGQGAYQPQHF. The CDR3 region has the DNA TGTGCCAGTAGTATAGGACAGGGGGCATATCAGCCCCAGCATTTT.

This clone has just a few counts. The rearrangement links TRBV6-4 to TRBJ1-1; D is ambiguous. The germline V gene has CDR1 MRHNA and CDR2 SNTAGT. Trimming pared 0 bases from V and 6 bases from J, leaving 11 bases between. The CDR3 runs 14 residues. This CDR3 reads CASSDSSGSAEAFF. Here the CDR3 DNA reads TGTGCCAGCAGTGACTCGAGCGGGAGCGCTGAAGCTTTCTTT.

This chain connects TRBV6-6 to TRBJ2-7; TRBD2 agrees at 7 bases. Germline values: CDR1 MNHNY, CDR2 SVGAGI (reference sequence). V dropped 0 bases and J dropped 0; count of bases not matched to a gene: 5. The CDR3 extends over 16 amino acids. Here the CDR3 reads CASSYSGLVTSYEQYF. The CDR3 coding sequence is TGTGCCAGCAGTTACTCTGGACTAGTCACCTCCTACGAGCAGTACTTC.

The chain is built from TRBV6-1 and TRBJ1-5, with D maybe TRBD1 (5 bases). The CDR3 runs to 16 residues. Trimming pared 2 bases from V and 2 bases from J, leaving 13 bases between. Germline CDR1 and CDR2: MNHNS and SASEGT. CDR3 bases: TGTGCCAGCAGTGAATGGGGCCAAAGCGGCAATCAGCCCCAGCATTTT. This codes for CASSEWGQSGNQPQHF.

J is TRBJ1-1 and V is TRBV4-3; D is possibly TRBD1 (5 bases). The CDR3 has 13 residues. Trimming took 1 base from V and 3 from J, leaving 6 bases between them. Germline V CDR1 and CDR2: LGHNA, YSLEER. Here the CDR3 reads CASSQAGYTEAFF. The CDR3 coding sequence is TGCGCCAGCAGCCAAGCAGGGTACACTGAAGCTTTCTTT.

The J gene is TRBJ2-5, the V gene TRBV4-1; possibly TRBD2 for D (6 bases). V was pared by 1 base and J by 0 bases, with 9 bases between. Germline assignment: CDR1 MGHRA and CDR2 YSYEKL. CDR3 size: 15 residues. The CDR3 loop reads CASSQGSGYQETQYF. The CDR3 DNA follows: TGCGCCAGCAGCCAAGGTAGCGGTTACCAAGAGACCCAGTACTTC.

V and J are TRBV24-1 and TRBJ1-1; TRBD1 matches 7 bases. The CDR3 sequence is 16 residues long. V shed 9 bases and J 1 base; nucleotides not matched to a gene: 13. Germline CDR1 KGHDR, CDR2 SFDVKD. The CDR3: CATSTTGPEGNTEAFF. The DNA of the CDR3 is TGTGCCACCTCCACGACAGGGCCTGAGGGGAACACTGAAGCTTTCTTT.

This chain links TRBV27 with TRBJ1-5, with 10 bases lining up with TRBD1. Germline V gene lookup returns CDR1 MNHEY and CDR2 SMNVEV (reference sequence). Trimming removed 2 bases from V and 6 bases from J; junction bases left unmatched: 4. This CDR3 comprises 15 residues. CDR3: CASSLDRGQSQPQHF. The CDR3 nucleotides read TGTGCCAGCAGTTTAGACAGGGGGCAAAGTCAGCCCCAGCATTTT.